The rows below give T cell receptor beta chains drawn from one sample of a study of beta chain features in type 1 diabetes. TCRdb's copy holds only in-frame clones and misses some; the assay was immunoSEQ multiplex PCR. The sample has 350,000 to 400,000 clones; approximately 15% are singletons. Sequenced material: naive CD4+ T cells from blood. The receptors were gathered from a woman aged 18-29 years in good health. The CDR3 runs from the conserved cysteine through the conserved F or W.

TRBV18	TRBJ2-3	CASSPPGVRLAGEDTQYF
TRBV5-1	TRBJ2-7	CASSLGIRQDSDEQYF
TRBV7-9	TRBJ1-2	CASSLEKVRGSSGYTF
TRBV7-2	TRBJ1-2	CASSLVRDRYTF
TRBV27	TRBJ2-3	CASSLMADTDTQYF
TRBV29-1	TRBJ2-5	CSTRSGGGEQYF
TRBV2	TRBJ1-3	CASSNVRASGNTIYF
TRBV28	TRBJ2-5	CASSFKDRVFGGEETQYF
TRBV30	TRBJ2-7	CAVGTANSHEQYF
TRBV6-5	TRBJ2-1	CASSYSPGLADNEQFF
TRBV29-1	TRBJ2-3	CSVQGARTDTQYF
TRBV18	TRBJ2-7	CASSPMTDNYEQYF
TRBV29-1	TRBJ2-3	CSVLAGGLDTDTQYF
TRBV7-8	TRBJ2-6	CASTLNRTGPYSGANVLTF
TRBV29-1	TRBJ2-2	CSVEDRGLNTGELFF
TRBV7-9	TRBJ2-7	CASSPRTSGRIYEQYF